This TCR beta chain was profiled in a study of blood T cell repertoires in COVID-19. Across the study: COVID-19 samples from acute and convalescent phases originated in the United States, Italy and Spain. Nucleic acid was either cDNA or gDNA, and it came from T cells, B-cell-depleted T cells, or PBMCs.

V was trimmed by 3 bases and J by 5 bases, leaving 9 bases between them. The CDR3 contains 13 residues. From germline, CDR1 is SGHKS and CDR2 YYEKEE (reference sequence). Under the authors' procedure: It was from reference gene primer amplification that nucleated cell counts were estimated. Here immunoSEQ multiplex PCR was the method, and the copy in TCRdb shows in-frame clones only, minus some. That table furnishes V, J and clone size, whereas the DNA furnished D and trimming. The sample includes around 140,000 clones, roughly 84% of them seen just once. This TCR derives from a human donor with acute or convalescent COVID-19. The donor label of this sample is uncertain. The gene calls are TRBV5-5 and TRBJ1-5; no clear D gene. The sample was peripheral blood. The CDR3 DNA reads TGTGCCAGCAGCTCTCGACGGGATCAGCCCCAGCATTTT. Amino acid sequence: CASSSRRDQPQHF.